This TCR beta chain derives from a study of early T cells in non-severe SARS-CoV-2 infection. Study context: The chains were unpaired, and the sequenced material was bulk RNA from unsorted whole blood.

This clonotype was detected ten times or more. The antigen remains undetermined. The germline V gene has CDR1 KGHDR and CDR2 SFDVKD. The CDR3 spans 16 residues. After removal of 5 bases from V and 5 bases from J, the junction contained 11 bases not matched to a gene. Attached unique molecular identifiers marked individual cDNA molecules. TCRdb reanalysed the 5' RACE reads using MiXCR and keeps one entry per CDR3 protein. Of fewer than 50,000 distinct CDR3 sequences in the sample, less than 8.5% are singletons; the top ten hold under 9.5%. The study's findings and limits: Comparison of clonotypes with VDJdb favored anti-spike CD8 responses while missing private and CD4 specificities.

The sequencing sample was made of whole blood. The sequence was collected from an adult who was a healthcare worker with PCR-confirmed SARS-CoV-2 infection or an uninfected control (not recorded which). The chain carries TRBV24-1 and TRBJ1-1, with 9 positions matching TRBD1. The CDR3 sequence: CATSGSTTGGETEAFF. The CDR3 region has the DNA TGTGCCACCAGTGGCAGCACAACAGGGGGCGAGACTGAAGCTTTCTTT.